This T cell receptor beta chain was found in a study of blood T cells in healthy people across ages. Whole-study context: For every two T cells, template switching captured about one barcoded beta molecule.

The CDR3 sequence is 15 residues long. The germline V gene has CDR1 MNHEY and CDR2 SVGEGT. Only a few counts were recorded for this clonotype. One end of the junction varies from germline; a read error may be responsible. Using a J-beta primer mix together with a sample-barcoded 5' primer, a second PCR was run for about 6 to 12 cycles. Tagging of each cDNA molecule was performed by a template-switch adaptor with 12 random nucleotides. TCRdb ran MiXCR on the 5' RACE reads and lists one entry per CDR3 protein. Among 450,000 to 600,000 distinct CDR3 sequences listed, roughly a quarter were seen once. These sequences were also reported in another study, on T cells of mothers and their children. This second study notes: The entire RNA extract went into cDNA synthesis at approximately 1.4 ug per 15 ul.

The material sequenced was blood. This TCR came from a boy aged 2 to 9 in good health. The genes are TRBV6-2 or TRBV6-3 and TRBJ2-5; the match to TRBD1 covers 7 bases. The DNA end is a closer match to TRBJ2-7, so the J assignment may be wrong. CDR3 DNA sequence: TGTGCCGGCAGCCGCCGGGACAGTGCGACCTACGAGCAGTACTTC. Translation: CAGSRRDSATYEQYF.